Included here is one T cell receptor beta chain sequence, with context. The sample is drawn from a study of CD8 T cells in Susac syndrome. Germline V lookup: CDR1 DFQATT, CDR2 SNEGSKA (reference sequence). With V trimmed by 5 bases and J by 1 base, 8 bases remained unmatched. The CDR3 length is 15 residues. RNA amounts of roughly 0.45 to 1 ug underwent reverse transcription with random hexamers. TCRdb re-called the immunoSEQ multiplex PCR reads with MiXCR, one entry per CDR3 protein. In the table there are 150,000 to 200,000 distinct CDR3 sequences, 94% of which are singletons. The chain links TRBV20-1 to TRBJ1-5, with 7 bases lining up with TRBD1. The sequencing sample was made of CD4+ T cells from PBMCs. This receptor was obtained from a human donor with Susac syndrome. This CDR3 reads CSAVSGTVSNQPQHF. The CDR3 region has the DNA TGCAGTGCTGTCTCCGGGACAGTGAGCAATCAGCCCCAGCATTTT.